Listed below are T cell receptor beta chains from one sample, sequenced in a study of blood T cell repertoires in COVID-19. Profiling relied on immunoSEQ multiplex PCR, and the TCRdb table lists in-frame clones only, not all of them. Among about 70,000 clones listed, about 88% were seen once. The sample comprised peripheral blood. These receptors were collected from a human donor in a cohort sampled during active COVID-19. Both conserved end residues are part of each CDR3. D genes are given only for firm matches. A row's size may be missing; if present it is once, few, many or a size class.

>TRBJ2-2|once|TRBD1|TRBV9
CASSERGQGANTGELFF
TGTGCCAGCAGCGAAAGGGGACAGGGGGCGAACACCGGGGAGCTGTTTTTT
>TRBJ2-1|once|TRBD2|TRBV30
CAWSASGIYNEQFF
TGTGCCTGGAGTGCCAGCGGGATCTACAATGAGCAGTTCTTC
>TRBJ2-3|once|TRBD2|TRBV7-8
CASSLGEGFYTQYF
TGTGCCAGCAGCTTAGGGGAGGGTTTCTATACGCAGTATTTT
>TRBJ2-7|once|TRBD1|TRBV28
CASSGSGQGGHEQYF
TGTGCCAGCAGTGGGTCGGGACAGGGGGGCCACGAGCAGTACTTC
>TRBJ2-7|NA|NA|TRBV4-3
CASSLDISSYEQYF
TGCGCCAGCAGCCTAGACATCAGCTCCTACGAGCAGTACTTC
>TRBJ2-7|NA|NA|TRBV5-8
CASSLLVSGQAGEQYF
TGTGCCAGCAGCCTTCTAGTGTCGGGACAAGCCGGCGAGCAGTACTTC
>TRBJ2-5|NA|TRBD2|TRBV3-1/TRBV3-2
CASSHRSLAAQETQYF
TGTGCCAGCAGCCATCGCTCCCTAGCGGCACAAGAGACCCAGTACTTC
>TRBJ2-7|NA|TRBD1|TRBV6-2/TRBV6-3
CASSYSTGGREQYF
TGTGCCAGCAGTTACTCGACAGGGGGGCGCGAGCAGTACTTC
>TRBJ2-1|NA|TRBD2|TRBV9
CASSAHLSSGRNEQFF
TGTGCCAGCAGCGCCCACTTGTCTAGCGGGAGGAATGAGCAGTTCTTC
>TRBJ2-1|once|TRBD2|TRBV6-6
CASSQLAGGPNEQFF
TGTGCCAGCAGCCAACTAGCGGGAGGGCCGAATGAGCAGTTCTTC